The 10 T cell receptor beta chains below all came from one sample that was sequenced in a study of cytomegalovirus exposure and HLA in healthy donors. Sequencing was performed with immunoSEQ multiplex PCR; in TCRdb, only in-frame clones are kept and a portion is missing. The sample has some 170,000 clones, more than 75% seen once. The sample taken for sequencing was PBMCs. These receptor sequences come from a man between 18 and 35 years old in good health and CMV-seropositive.

V gene TRBV2 combines with J gene TRBJ1-3; D is undetermined. The V end lost 8 bases, the J end lost 4 bases, and 9 bases lay between the germline ends. Germline V gene data show CDR1 as SNHLY and CDR2 as FYNNEI. The CDR3 sequence is 12 residues long. CDR3 region: CASVREGNTIYF. As DNA, the CDR3 is TGTGCCAGCGTACGAGAGGGAAACACCATATATTTT. The full variable domain, its missing parts supplied by reference TRBV2 and TRBJ1-3, is EPEVTQTPSHQVTQMGQEVILRCVPISNHLYFYWYRQILGQKVEFLVSFYNNEISEKSEIFDDQFSVERPDGSNFTLKIRSTKLEDSAMYFCASVREGNTIYFGEGSWLTVV.

J is TRBJ1-5 and V is TRBV19; D perhaps matches TRBD1 (6 bases). V lost 1 base to trimming and J lost 3 bases, with 10 bases between them. This CDR3 contains 15 residues. In germline, CDR1 is LNHDA, CDR2 SQIVND (reference sequence). CDR3 amino acids: CASSIVGGVNQPQHF. The CDR3 DNA is TGTGCCAGTAGTATAGTAGGGGGTGTCAATCAGCCCCAGCATTTT.

The gene calls are TRBV6-1 and TRBJ1-5; D remains ambiguous. Looked up from germline, CDR1 is MNHNS and CDR2 is SASEGT. This CDR3 is 14 amino acids long. The V end was cut by 4 bases, the J end by 2 bases, with 9 bases between. This CDR3 is CASSVTRGNQPQHF. Here the CDR3 DNA reads TGTGCCAGCAGTGTAACGAGGGGCAATCAGCCCCAGCATTTT.

The V call is TRBV4-1, the J call TRBJ2-7; the D is unclear. V was trimmed by 4 bases and J by 4 bases, leaving 17 bases between them. The CDR3 extends over 15 amino acids. The germline V gene has CDR1 MGHRA and CDR2 YSYEKL. The CDR3 DNA sequence: TGCGCCAGCAGCCTATCTTTGGTGATGAGATACGAGCAGTACTTC. Its protein is CASSLSLVMRYEQYF.

The CDR3 nucleotides read TGTGCCAGCTCACCACCGGGACAAGCTCGGGATACGCAGTATTTT. Translation: CASSPPGQARDTQYF. The chain couples TRBV18 to TRBJ2-3; tentative D call: TRBD1 (6 bases). Trimming removed 0 bases at V and 6 bases at J, with 13 bases between. Germline values: CDR1 KGHSH, CDR2 LQKENI. The CDR3 runs 15 residues.

The table lists this clone with a few counts. The chain combines TRBV6-1 with TRBJ2-1; 14 nucleotides align to TRBD2. Germline CDR1 and CDR2: MNHNS and SASEGT. Germline trimming cut 10 bases from V and 12 bases from J; bases unmatched to any gene: 14. CDR3 length: 15 amino acids. The CDR3 spells CATRGLAGAPGAQFF. DNA for the CDR3: TGTGCCACAAGGGGACTAGCGGGGGCGCCGGGCGCGCAGTTCTTC.

V and J are TRBV6-5 and TRBJ2-7; a weak D match, TRBD1 (5 bases). CDR1 and CDR2 from the germline V gene are MNHEY and SVGAGI. The CDR3 consists of 14 residues. Trimming shortened V by 4 bases and J by 3 bases, and 13 bases separated the two germline ends. The CDR3 is CASSSPAGHYEQYF. The CDR3 DNA reads TGTGCCAGCAGTTCCCCAGCAGGGCACTACGAGCAGTACTTC.

This clone was seen only once. This chain uses TRBV15 with TRBJ1-4, with D possibly TRBD1 on 6 matching bases. Trimming shortened V by 4 bases and J by 3 bases, and 15 bases separated the two germline ends. CDR3 length: 16 residues. Germline V gene lookup returns CDR1 LNHNV and CDR2 YYDKDF (reference sequence). CDR3 coding DNA: TGTGCCACCAGCAAAGGACAGTCAGGGCCTAATGAAAAACTGTTTTTT. Translated: CATSKGQSGPNEKLFF.

The chain recombines TRBV6-5 with TRBJ2-3, with TRBD2 identical over 11 bases. Germline V lookup: CDR1 MNHEY, CDR2 SVGAGI. CDR3 length: 15 residues. The V and J ends lost 6 bases and 1 base, in that order; junction bases with no gene match: 3. Written as DNA, the CDR3 is TGTGCCAGCAGGTTACTAGCGGGGGGCACAGATACGCAGTATTTT. Amino acid sequence: CASRLLAGGTDTQYF.

This clone has a handful of counts. The rearrangement uses TRBV4-2 and TRBJ2-2; 10 positions agree with TRBD1. This CDR3 comprises 15 residues. The germline V gene has CDR1 LGHNA and CDR2 YNFKEQ. Trimming at V came to 4 bases and at J to 7 bases, leaving 6 bases not matched to a gene. CDR3 in amino acids: CASSPGTGESGELFF. CDR3 nucleotides: TGTGCCAGCAGCCCCGGGACAGGGGAGAGCGGGGAGCTGTTTTTT.